This TCR beta chain was identified during a study of CD8 T cells in Susac syndrome. Random hexamers were used to reverse transcribe roughly 0.5 to 1 ug of RNA. It was immunoSEQ multiplex PCR that amplified TCR beta CDR3 across 54 Vbeta and 13 Jbeta. MiXCR, applied by TCRdb to the immunoSEQ multiplex PCR reads, yields one record per CDR3 protein. The repertoire consists of 400,000 to 550,000 distinct CDR3 sequences, with approximately 89% occurring once and the leading ten covering more than 0.09%. TCR beta was sequenced from blood CD8+ and CD4+ T cells. The sample comprised CD8+ T cells from PBMCs. The clonotype originates from a human donor with multiple sclerosis.

The CDR3 reads CASSLYRSSGWETQYF. CDR3 bases: TGTGCCAGCAGCTTGTATCGATCGTCTGGGTGGGAGACCCAGTACTTC. V is TRBV5-6 and J is TRBJ2-5; D unresolved. From germline, CDR1 is SGHDT and CDR2 YYEEEE. Trimming stripped 1 base from V and 5 bases from J, with 18 bases between. The CDR3 extends over 16 amino acids.